A single sample gave rise to the 17 T cell receptor beta chains below, sequenced in a study of cytomegalovirus exposure and HLA in healthy donors. The PCR employed 60 Vbeta primers together with 13 Jbeta primers. Produced via immunoSEQ multiplex PCR; TCRdb's table is partial and in-frame only. In total, the table holds roughly 100,000 clones. The sequencing input was PBMCs. The receptor set was obtained from a woman in her twenties or thirties in good health and CMV-seronegative.

V usage is TRBV5-4 and J usage is TRBJ1-1; 8 bases fit TRBD1. In germline, CDR1 is SGHNT, CDR2 YYREEE (reference sequence). CDR3 length equals 16 residues. V shed 4 bases, J shed 0 bases, and the junction held 8 bases outside the gene matches. The CDR3 bases are TGTGCCAGCAGCAGAGACAGGGGATTGTTGAACACTGAAGCTTTCTTT. Protein product: CASSRDRGLLNTEAFF.

The chain joins TRBV28 to TRBJ2-5; 8 bases line up with TRBD2. The CDR3 has 15 residues. Germline lookup yields CDR1 MDHEN and CDR2 SYDVKM. J gave up 0 bases and V 7 bases, and 7 bases lay outside the gene matches. For the CDR3, the DNA is TGTGCCAGCAACCAGGTACTAGCGGACCAAGAGACCCAGTACTTC. Residues: CASNQVLADQETQYF.

The chain uses TRBV15 and TRBJ2-3, with 7 bases aligning to TRBD1. The CDR3 runs 13 residues. J was trimmed by 6 bases and V by 4 bases; bases with no gene match: 4. Per germline, CDR1 LNHNV and CDR2 YYDKDF (reference sequence). CDR3 region: CATSNRGVDTQYF. For the CDR3, the DNA is TGTGCCACCAGCAACAGGGGAGTCGATACGCAGTATTTT.

This sequence joins TRBV15 and TRBJ2-7, with 8 bases lining up with TRBD1. The germline V gene has CDR1 LNHNV and CDR2 YYDKDF (reference sequence). The CDR3 is 14 amino acids. V shed 9 bases, J shed 1 base, and the junction held 8 bases outside the gene matches. The CDR3 sequence is CATAQGAASYEQYF. The CDR3 bases are TGTGCCACAGCTCAGGGGGCCGCATCCTACGAGCAGTACTTC. Together with reference TRBV15 and TRBJ2-7, the CDR3 gives the full variable domain: DAMVIQNPRYQVTQFGKPVTLSCSQTLNHNVMYWYQQKSSQAPKLLFHYYDKDFNNEADTPDNFQSRRPNTSFCFLDIRSPGLGDTAMYLCATAQGAASYEQYFGPGTRLTVT.

The CDR3 DNA sequence: TGTGCCAGCAGCCAAGTCGGAGAACCGGACTCCCAGCAGTACTTC. Its translation: CASSQVGEPDSQQYF. The rearrangement links TRBV14 to TRBJ2-7; TRBD2 is a possible D gene (5 bases). Trimming left V 1 base short and J 8 bases short, with 18 bases between. This CDR3 comprises 15 residues. Germline CDR1 reads SGHDN; CDR2 reads FVKESK.

The chain is built from TRBV7-9 and TRBJ1-4, with D tentatively TRBD1 (5 bases). Germline CDR1 is SEHNR and CDR2 is FQNEAQ (reference sequence). The V end lost 5 bases, the J end lost 4 bases, and 8 bases lay between the germline ends. The CDR3 has 13 amino acids. In DNA, the CDR3 is TGTGCCAGCAGCCGACAGCTTAATGAAAAACTGTTTTTT. Its translation is CASSRQLNEKLFF.

The chain employs TRBV5-1 and TRBJ1-1; the match to TRBD1 covers 9 bases. CDR1 and CDR2 from the germline V gene are SGHRS and YFSETQ. The CDR3 is 13 residues long. V trimming: 0 bases; J trimming: 8 bases; junction bases outside the gene matches: 2. The CDR3 loop is CASSLGQGGEAFF. CDR3 nucleotides: TGCGCCAGCAGCTTGGGACAGGGGGGCGAAGCTTTCTTT.

The chain recombines TRBV18 with TRBJ2-7, with D possibly TRBD1 on 8 matching bases. V was pared by 6 bases and J by 6 bases, with 21 bases between. CDR3 length: 15 amino acids. The V gene's germline CDR1 is KGHSH and CDR2 LQKENI. CDR3 bases: TGTGCCAGCTCCCCATCTATGACAGGGGAGGGCGAGCAGTACTTC. Translating it yields CASSPSMTGEGEQYF.

As for this clone: The CDR3 carries no conserved terminal phenylalanine or tryptophan, so it likely arises from a read error. J is TRBJ1-2 and V is TRBV7-8, with 7 bases aligning to TRBD1. CDR3 length: 13 amino acids. Germline-derived CDR1 and CDR2 are SGHVS and FQNEAQ. The V segment lost 1 base and the J segment 6 bases; nucleotides outside the gene matches: 2. The CDR3, as DNA: TGTGCCAGCAGCTTAGGAACAGGGGATGGCTACACCCTC. Protein sequence: CASSLGTGDGYTL.

The chain links TRBV29-1 to TRBJ1-2; 9 bases line up with TRBD1. The germline V gene encodes CDR1 SQVTM and CDR2 ANQGSEA. V dropped 7 bases and J dropped 6; count of bases not matched to a gene: 3. CDR3 length equals 11 residues. CDR3 in DNA: TGCAGCGATGGGACAGGGAATGGCTACACCTTC. It codes for CSDGTGNGYTF.

J is TRBJ2-7 and V is TRBV27, with a tentative D call TRBD2 (6 bases). V lost 4 bases and J lost 3, with 13 bases in between. Germline lookup yields CDR1 MNHEY and CDR2 SMNVEV (reference sequence). This CDR3 has 14 amino acids. Here the CDR3 DNA reads TGTGCCAGCAGTTCACTTCGGGGGATCTACGAGCAGTACTTC. This gives the protein CASSSLRGIYEQYF.

The chain joins TRBV6-5 to TRBJ1-2, with D maybe TRBD1 (5 bases). CDR1 MNHEY and CDR2 SVGAGI come from the germline V gene. The CDR3 runs to 13 residues. Trimming left V 2 bases short and J 7 bases short, with 11 bases between. CDR3 in amino acids: CASSYPGTGGYTF. In nucleotides, the CDR3 is TGTGCCAGCAGTTACCCCGGGACTGGTGGCTACACCTTC.

This chain connects TRBV27 to TRBJ2-7; D may be TRBD1 (5 bases). This CDR3 region has 11 residues. From germline, CDR1 is MNHEY and CDR2 SMNVEV (reference sequence). V shed 8 bases and J shed 5 bases, with 10 bases lying between them. This CDR3 is CASVVGDEQYF. In DNA form, the CDR3 reads TGTGCCAGCGTTGTAGGGGACGAGCAGTACTTC.

The chain links TRBV5-1 to TRBJ2-3; the D gene is possibly TRBD1 (5 bases). The germline V gene encodes CDR1 SGHRS and CDR2 YFSETQ. The CDR3 extends over 12 amino acids. Trimming pared 9 bases from V and 0 bases from J, leaving 8 bases between. The DNA of the CDR3 is TGCGCCACCCGACAGAGCACAGATACGCAGTATTTT. It codes for CATRQSTDTQYF.

The chain is built from TRBV5-4 and TRBJ1-1, with D possibly matching TRBD1 (6 bases). Between the trimmed V and J ends, which lost 0 bases and 4 bases, there was a span of 10 bases. The CDR3 covers 14 residues. The germline CDR1 and CDR2 sequences are SGHNT and YYREEE (reference sequence). CDR3 DNA: TGTGCCAGCAGCTTGGGGCGGGGGGCCACTGAAGCTTTCTTT. Its translation: CASSLGRGATEAFF.

This clone is labeled medium-sized based on frequency. The chain links TRBV10-3 to TRBJ2-2; 7 nucleotides align to TRBD2. CDR3 length: 16 amino acids. Germline V lookup: CDR1 ENHRY, CDR2 SYGVKD. The junction had 5 bases not matched to a gene; V was cut back by 4 bases and J by 0 bases. The CDR3 sequence: CAISAGGSANTGELFF. The CDR3 DNA follows: TGTGCCATCAGTGCGGGAGGAAGCGCGAACACCGGGGAGCTGTTTTTT.

V is TRBV28 and J is TRBJ2-5, with 9 bases fitting TRBD1. Trimming removed 5 bases from V and 4 bases from J; junction bases left unmatched: 2. The CDR3 runs 13 residues. The germline V gene has CDR1 MDHEN and CDR2 SYDVKM. This CDR3 reads CASSTGGGETQYF. DNA of the CDR3: TGTGCCAGCAGTACAGGGGGCGGAGAGACCCAGTACTTC.